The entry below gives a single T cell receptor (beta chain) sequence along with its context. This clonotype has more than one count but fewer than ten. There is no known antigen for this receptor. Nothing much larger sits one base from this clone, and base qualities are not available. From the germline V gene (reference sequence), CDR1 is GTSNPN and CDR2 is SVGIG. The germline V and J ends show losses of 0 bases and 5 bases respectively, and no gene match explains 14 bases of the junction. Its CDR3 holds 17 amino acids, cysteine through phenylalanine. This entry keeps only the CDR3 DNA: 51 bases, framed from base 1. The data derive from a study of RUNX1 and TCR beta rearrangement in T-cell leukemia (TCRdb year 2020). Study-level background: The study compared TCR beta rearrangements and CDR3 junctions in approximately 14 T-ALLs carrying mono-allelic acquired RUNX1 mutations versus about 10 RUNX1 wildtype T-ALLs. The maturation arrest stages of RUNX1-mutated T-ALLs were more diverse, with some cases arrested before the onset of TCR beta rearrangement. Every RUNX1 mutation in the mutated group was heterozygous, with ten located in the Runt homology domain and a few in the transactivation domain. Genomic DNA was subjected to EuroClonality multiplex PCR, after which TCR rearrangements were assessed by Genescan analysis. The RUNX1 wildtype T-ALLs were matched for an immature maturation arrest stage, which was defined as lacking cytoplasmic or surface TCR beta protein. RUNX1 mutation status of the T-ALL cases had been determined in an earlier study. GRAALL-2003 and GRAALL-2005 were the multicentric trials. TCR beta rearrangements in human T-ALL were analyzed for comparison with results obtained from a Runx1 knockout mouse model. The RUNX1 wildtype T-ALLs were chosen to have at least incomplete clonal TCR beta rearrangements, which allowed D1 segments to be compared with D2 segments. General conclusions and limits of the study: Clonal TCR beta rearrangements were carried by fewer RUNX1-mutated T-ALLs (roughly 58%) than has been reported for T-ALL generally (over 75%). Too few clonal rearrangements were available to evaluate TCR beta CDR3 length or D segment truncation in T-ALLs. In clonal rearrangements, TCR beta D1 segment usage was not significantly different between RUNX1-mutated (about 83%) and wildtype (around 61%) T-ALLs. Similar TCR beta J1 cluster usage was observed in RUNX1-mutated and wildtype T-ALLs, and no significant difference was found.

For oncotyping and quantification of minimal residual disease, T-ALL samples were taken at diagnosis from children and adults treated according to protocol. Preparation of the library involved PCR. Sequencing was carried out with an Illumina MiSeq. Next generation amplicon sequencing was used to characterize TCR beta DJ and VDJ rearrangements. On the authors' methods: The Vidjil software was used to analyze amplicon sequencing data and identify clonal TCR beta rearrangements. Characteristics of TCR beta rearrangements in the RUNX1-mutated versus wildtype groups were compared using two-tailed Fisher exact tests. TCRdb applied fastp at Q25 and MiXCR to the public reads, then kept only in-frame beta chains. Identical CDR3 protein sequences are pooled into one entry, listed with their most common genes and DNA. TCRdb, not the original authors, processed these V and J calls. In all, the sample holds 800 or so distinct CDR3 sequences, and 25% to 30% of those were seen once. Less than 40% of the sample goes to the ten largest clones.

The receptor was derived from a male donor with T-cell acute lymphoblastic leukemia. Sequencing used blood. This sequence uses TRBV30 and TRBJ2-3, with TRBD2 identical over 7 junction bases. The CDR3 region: CAWSVYEGRERGDTQYF. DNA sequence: TGTGCCTGGAGTGTATACGAGGGGCGGGAGAGGGGAGATACGCAGTATTTT.